The 6 T cell receptor beta chains presented below share a single source sample, sequenced in a study of T cell repertoires in cytomegalovirus infection. Their antigens are not known. From the reads, TCRdb called clonotypes with MiXCR, one entry per CDR3 protein. The sample lists 100,000 to 150,000 distinct CDR3 sequences, around 30% seen once, with under 65% in the top ten. The sequenced sample was CD8+ T cells from cultured PBMCs, obtained from culture after CMV antigen stimulation. The receptors originated from a human donor in good health (CMV status not recorded). Some clones in this sample may be carry-over from other donors' samples.

The chain combines TRBV7-8 with TRBJ2-3; 9 nucleotides align to TRBD2. In germline, CDR1 is SGHVS, CDR2 FQNEAQ. The CDR3 length is 16 residues. V dropped 5 bases and J dropped 3; count of bases not matched to a gene: 9. This chain's CDR3 is CASSPLAAGGTDTQYF. DNA of the CDR3: TGTGCCAGCAGCCCGCTTGCGGCGGGGGGGACAGATACGCAGTATTTT.

The chain carries TRBV19 and TRBJ1-1; no clear D gene. The CDR3 covers 14 residues. V was cut by 3 bases and J by 1 base, with 9 bases left in between. Germline V CDR1 and CDR2: LNHDA, SQIVND (reference sequence). The chain's CDR3 is CASSIKFENTEAFF. Here the CDR3 DNA reads TGTGCCAGTAGTATCAAGTTCGAGAACACTGAAGCTTTCTTT.

This chain links TRBV7-4 with TRBJ2-7, with TRBD1 as a possible D gene (6 bases). The V and J ends lost 3 bases and 1 base respectively, with 10 bases between them. Looked up from germline, CDR1 is SGHVT and CDR2 is SQSDAQ. The length of the CDR3 is 14 residues. The DNA of the CDR3 is TGTGCCAGCAGCTTGACAGGACCGTCCTACGAGCAGTACTTC. Translation gives CASSLTGPSYEQYF.

CDR3 in DNA: TGTGCCAGCAGTTCTAGAGGGGTTTGGAACACTGAAGCTTTCTTT. Translation gives CASSSRGVWNTEAFF. The chain carries TRBV7-2 and TRBJ1-1; D possibly corresponds to TRBD1 (5 bases). V lost 6 bases and J lost 1, with 15 bases in between. Looked up from germline, CDR1 is SGHTA and CDR2 is FQGNSA. The CDR3 loop spans 15 amino acids.

The V call is TRBV7-6, the J call TRBJ1-5; D not certain. Between the trimmed V and J ends, which lost 1 base and 3 bases, there was a span of 7 bases. This CDR3 is 14 amino acids long. CDR1 SGHVS and CDR2 FNYEAQ come from the germline V gene. The CDR3 DNA sequence: TGTGCCAGCAGCTTAGACAGAGACAATCAGCCCCAGCATTTT. The encoded protein is CASSLDRDNQPQHF.

The chain combines TRBV9 with TRBJ1-1, with no clear D. V shed 3 bases and J shed 0 bases, with 9 bases lying between them. Germline V lookup: CDR1 SGDLS, CDR2 YYNGEE. This CDR3 is built from 14 residues. The CDR3 loop is CASSEDNMNTEAFF. DNA for the CDR3: TGTGCCAGCAGCGAAGATAACATGAACACTGAAGCTTTCTTT.